In its sample, the clone carrying this TCR beta chain was seen a few times. The antigen remains undetermined. Nonspecific anti-CD3/anti-CD28 bead stimulation represents the broad CD4+ T cell repertoire. Sorting selected CD4+ T cells upregulating both CD40 ligand and CD69. These data come from a study of persistence of HIV-infected CD4 T cells. Trimming took off 2 bases at V and 8 bases at J, with 6 bases between the two ends. CDR1 and CDR2 (germline): WSHSY, SAAADI. CDR3 length equals 11 residues. This was the immunoSEQ version 4 assay in survey mode. Sequencing used immunoSEQ multiplex PCR; TCRdb keeps in-frame clones, though not all of them. The profile shows over 35,000 clones, about 89% of them singletons.

The rearrangement uses TRBV10-2 and TRBJ1-1; D is ambiguous. The receptor was isolated from an adult man with HIV who was CMV-seropositive. This specimen was CD4+ T cells sorted from PBMCs after approximately 20-hour stimulation, taken from a patient who received antiretroviral therapy. CDR3 DNA: TGCGCCAGCAGTGAGGGCAGGGAAGCTTTCTTT. This translates into CASSEGREAFF.